This TCR beta chain is from a study of T cell responses to AZD1222 COVID-19 vaccine. Turning to this clone: Its target is unknown.

Germline V gene lookup returns CDR1 MNHNY and CDR2 SVGAGI (reference sequence). The V and J ends lost 3 bases and 6 bases respectively, with 15 bases between them. The CDR3 consists of 15 residues. Broader study findings: Clonal diversity may have been underestimated in mostly white British donors.

The assay was immunoSEQ multiplex PCR, and TCRdb's table has in-frame clones only and misses some. The table lists around 190,000 clones, 90% to 95% of them singletons. Pooling of second doses given at about 4 or about 12 weeks was done. This clonotype was sampled from an adult who received the AZD1222 COVID-19 vaccine. The rearrangement links TRBV6-6 to TRBJ1-5; no firm D call. Sequences were derived from peripheral blood, sampled 28 days after the second AZD1222 dose. The CDR3 nucleotides read TGTGCCAGCAGTTATGAAGCACCCGGAGTTCAGCCCCAGCATTTT. It codes for CASSYEAPGVQPQHF.